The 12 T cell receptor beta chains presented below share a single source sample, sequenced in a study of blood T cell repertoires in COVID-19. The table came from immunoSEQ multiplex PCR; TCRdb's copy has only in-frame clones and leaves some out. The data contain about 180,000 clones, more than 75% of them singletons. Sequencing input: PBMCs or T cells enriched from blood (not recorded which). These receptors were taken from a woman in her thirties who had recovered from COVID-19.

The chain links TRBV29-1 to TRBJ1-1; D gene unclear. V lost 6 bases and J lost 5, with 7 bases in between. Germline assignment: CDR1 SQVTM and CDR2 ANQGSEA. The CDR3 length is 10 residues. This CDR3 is CSVFQTEAFF. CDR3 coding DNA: TGCAGCGTATTTCAGACTGAAGCTTTCTTT.

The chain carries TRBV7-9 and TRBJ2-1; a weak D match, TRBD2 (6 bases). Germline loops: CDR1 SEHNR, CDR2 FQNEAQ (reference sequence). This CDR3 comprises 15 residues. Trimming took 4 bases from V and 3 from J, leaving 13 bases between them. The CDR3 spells CASSSIAAGYNEQFF. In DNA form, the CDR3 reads TGTGCCAGCAGCTCTATAGCGGCCGGCTACAATGAGCAGTTCTTC.

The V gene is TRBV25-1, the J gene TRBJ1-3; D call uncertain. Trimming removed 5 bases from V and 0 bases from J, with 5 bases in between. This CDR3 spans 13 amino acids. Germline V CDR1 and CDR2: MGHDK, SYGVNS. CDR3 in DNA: TGTGCCAGCAGTCGAGCCTCTGGAAACACCATATATTTT. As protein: CASSRASGNTIYF. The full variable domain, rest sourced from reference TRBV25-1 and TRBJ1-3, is EADIYQTPRYLVIGTGKKITLECSQTMGHDKMYWYQQDPGMELHLIHYSYGVNSTEKGDLSSESTVSRIRTEHFPLTLESARPSHTSQYLCASSRASGNTIYFGEGSWLTVV.

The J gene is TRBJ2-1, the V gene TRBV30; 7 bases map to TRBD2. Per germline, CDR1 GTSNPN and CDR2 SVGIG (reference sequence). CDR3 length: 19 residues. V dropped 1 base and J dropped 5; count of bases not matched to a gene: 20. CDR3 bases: TGTGCCTGGAGTGGACGATATCGAAGCGCGATGGGGGGGAACAATGAGCAGTTCTTC. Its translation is CAWSGRYRSAMGGNNEQFF. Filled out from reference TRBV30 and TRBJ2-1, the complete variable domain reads SQTIHQWPATLVQPVGSPLSLECTVEGTSNPNLYWYRQAAGRGLQLLFYSVGIGQISSEVPQNLSASRPQDRQFILSSKKLLLSDSGFYLCAWSGRYRSAMGGNNEQFFGPGTRLTVL.

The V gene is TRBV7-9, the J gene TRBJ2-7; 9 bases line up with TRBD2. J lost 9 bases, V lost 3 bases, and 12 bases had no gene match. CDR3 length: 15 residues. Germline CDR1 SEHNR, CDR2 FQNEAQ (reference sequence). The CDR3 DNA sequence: TGTGCCAGCAGCTTTGCTAGCGGGGCGATAATCGGGCAGTACTTC. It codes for CASSFASGAIIGQYF.

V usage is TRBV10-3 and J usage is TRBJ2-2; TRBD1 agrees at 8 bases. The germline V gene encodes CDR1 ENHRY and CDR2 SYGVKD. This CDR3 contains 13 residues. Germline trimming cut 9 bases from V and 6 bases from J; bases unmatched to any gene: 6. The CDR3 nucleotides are TGTGCCATGACAGGGGAATCCTCCGGGGAGCTGTTTTTT. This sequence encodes CAMTGESSGELFF.

CDR3 residues: CASSYVGGTYSYEQYF. The CDR3 coding sequence is TGTGCCAGCAGTTACGTTGGGGGGACCTACTCCTACGAGCAGTACTTC. The V call is TRBV6-5, the J call TRBJ2-7, with D possibly being TRBD2 (6 bases). V gave up 2 bases and J gave up 0 bases, with 14 bases separating them. Per the germline V gene, CDR1 is MNHEY and CDR2 is SVGAGI. The CDR3 loop spans 16 amino acids.

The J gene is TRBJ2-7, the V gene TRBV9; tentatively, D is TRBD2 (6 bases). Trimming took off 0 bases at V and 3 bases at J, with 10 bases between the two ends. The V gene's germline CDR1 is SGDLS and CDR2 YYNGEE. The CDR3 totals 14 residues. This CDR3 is CASSVGLDRYEQYF. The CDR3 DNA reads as TGTGCCAGCAGCGTAGGACTAGATCGCTACGAGCAGTACTTC.

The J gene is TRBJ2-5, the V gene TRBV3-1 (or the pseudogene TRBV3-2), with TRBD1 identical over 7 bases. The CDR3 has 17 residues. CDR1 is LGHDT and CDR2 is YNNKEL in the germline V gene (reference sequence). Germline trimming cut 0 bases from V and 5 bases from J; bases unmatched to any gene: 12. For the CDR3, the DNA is TGTGCCAGCAGCCAAGACCCGGTAGGGGGCCCGGGGGAGACCCAGTACTTC. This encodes CASSQDPVGGPGETQYF.

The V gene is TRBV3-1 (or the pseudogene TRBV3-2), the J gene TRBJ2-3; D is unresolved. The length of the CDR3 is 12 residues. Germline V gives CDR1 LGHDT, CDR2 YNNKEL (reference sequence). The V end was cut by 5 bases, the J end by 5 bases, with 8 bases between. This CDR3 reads CASSAFRDTQYF. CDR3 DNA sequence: TGTGCCAGCAGCGCCTTTAGAGATACGCAGTATTTT.

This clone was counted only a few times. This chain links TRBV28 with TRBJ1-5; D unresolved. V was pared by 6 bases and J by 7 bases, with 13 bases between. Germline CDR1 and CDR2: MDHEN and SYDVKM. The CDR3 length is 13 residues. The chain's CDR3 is CASSLGNWQPQHF. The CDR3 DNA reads TGTGCCAGCAGCCTCGGGAATTGGCAGCCCCAGCATTTT.

The CDR3 here is CASSQESSGQETQYF. The CDR3 DNA reads TGTGCCAGCAGCCAAGAGAGTAGCGGACAAGAGACCCAGTACTTC. The chain combines TRBV3-1 (or the pseudogene TRBV3-2) with TRBJ2-5; tentative D call: TRBD2 (6 bases). Germline values: CDR1 LGHDT, CDR2 YNNKEL (reference sequence). Trimming left V 0 bases short and J 2 bases short, with 10 bases between. The CDR3 is 15 amino acids.